This T cell receptor beta chain stems from a study of CD8+CD57+ T cells in acquired aplastic anemia. Study-wide background: The sorted CD4+ and CD8+ cells yielded an average approximately 3.2 ug of DNA. General study points: Patients and controls shared about 27 CD8+ CDR3 sequences.

Trimming removed 0 bases from V and 2 bases from J, with 7 bases in between. The CDR3 runs 13 residues. CDR1 is DFQATT, CDR2 SNEGSKA, per germline (reference sequence). TCR beta VDJ and CDR3 were profiled, and genomic DNA was the template. A single record per CDR3 protein comes from TCRdb applying MiXCR to the reads. The table lists 250,000 to 350,000 distinct CDR3 sequences, about 56% of them singletons. As to this clonotype: Its antigen is still unknown.

The source is a human donor with severe aplastic anemia or a healthy control (not recorded which). The V call is TRBV20-1, the J call TRBJ1-2; D is undetermined. The sequenced sample was sorted CD4+, CD8+, or CD8+CD57+ T cells (not recorded which) from PBMCs. The CDR3 reads CSAREAENYGYTF. In DNA, the CDR3 is TGCAGTGCTAGAGAGGCGGAAAACTATGGCTACACCTTC.